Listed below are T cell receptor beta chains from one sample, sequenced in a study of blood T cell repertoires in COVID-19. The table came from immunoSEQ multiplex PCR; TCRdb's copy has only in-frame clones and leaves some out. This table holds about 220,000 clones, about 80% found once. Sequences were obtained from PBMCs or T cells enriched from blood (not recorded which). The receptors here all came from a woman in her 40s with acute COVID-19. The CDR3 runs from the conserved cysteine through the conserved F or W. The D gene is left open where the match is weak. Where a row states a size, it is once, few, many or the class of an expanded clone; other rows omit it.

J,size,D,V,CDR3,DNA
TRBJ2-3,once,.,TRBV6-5,CASRVATGTDTQYF,TGTGCCAGCAGGGTAGCGACCGGCACAGATACGCAGTATTTT
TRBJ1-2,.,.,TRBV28,CASRPGAVNYGYTF,TGTGCCAGCAGGCCAGGGGCAGTTAACTATGGCTACACCTTC
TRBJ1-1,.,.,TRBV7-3,CASSSQRDTEAFF,TGTGCCAGCAGCTCCCAGAGGGACACTGAAGCTTTCTTT
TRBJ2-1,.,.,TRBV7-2,CASSLYQDNEQFF,TGTGCCAGCAGCTTGTATCAGGACAATGAGCAGTTCTTC
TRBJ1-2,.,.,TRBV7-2,CASSLFQGLDGYTF,TGTGCCAGCAGCTTATTCCAGGGACTGGATGGCTACACCTTC
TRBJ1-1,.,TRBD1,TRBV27,CASSLKGQPMNTEAFF,TGTGCCAGCAGTTTAAAGGGACAGCCCATGAACACTGAAGCTTTCTTT
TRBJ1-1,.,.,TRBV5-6,CASSLSGDTEAFF,TGTGCCAGCAGCTTGTCCGGTGACACTGAAGCTTTCTTT
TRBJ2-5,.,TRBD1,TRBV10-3,CAISESRTGNDETQYF,TGTGCCATCAGTGAGTCCCGGACAGGGAATGATGAGACCCAGTACTTC
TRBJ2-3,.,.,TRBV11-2,CASSVMGHRTDTQYF,TGTGCCAGCAGCGTAATGGGACATAGAACAGATACGCAGTATTTT
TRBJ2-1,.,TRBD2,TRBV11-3,CASSLWEGYEQFF,TGTGCCAGCAGCTTATGGGAGGGGTATGAGCAGTTCTTC
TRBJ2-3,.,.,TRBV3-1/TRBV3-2,CASSPRSLETDTQYF,TGTGCCAGCAGCCCTAGGTCACTAGAGACAGATACGCAGTATTTT
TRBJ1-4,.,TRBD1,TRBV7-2,CASSLRQGGSTNEKLFF,TGTGCCAGCAGCCTTCGACAGGGCGGGTCAACTAATGAAAAACTGTTTTTT
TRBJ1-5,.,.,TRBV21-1,CASSKAAAGPLNQPQHF,TGTGCCAGCAGCAAAGCCGCGGCAGGGCCGCTCAATCAGCCCCAGCATTTT
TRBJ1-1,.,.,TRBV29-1,CSVALGHMNTEAFF,TGCAGCGTTGCTTTGGGACACATGAACACTGAAGCTTTCTTT
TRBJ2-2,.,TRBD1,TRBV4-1,CASSQGLGQGTNTGELFF,TGCGCCAGCAGCCAAGGCCTGGGACAGGGGACGAACACCGGGGAGCTGTTTTTT
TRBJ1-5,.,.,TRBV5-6,CASSWGHSNQPQHF,TGTGCCAGCAGCTGGGGACATAGCAATCAGCCCCAGCATTTT
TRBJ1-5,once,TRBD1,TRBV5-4,CASSFGQGARFSNQPQHF,TGTGCCAGCAGCTTTGGACAGGGGGCGAGGTTTAGCAATCAGCCCCAGCATTTT
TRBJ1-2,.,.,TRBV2,CASSGLGYGYTF,TGTGCCAGCAGCGGACTGGGCTATGGCTACACCTTC
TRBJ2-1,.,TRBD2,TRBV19,CASSFASGGADEQFF,TGTGCCAGTAGTTTCGCTAGCGGGGGGGCGGATGAGCAGTTCTTC
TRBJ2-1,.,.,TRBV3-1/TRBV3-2,CASSLTSTNSYNEQFF,TGTGCCAGCAGCCTAACTAGCACCAACTCCTACAATGAGCAGTTCTTC
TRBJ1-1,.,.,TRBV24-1,CATSGGGEAFF,TGTGCCACCAGTGGCGGGGGCGAAGCTTTCTTT
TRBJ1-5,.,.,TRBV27,CASSPLPTGPQHF,TGTGCCAGCAGTCCCCTCCCCACGGGGCCCCAGCATTTT
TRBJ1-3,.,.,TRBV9,CASSATDRNTIYF,TGTGCCAGCAGCGCGACAGACCGAAACACCATATATTTT
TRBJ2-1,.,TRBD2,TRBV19,CASRTSGRLSEQFF,TGTGCCAGCAGGACTAGCGGGAGATTGAGTGAGCAGTTCTTC
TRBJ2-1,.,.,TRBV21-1,CASSKEATEIYNEQFF,TGTGCCAGCAGCAAAGAGGCCACAGAGATCTACAATGAGCAGTTCTTC
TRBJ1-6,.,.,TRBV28,CASSFPNSPLHF,TGTGCCAGCAGTTTCCCAAATTCACCCCTCCACTTT
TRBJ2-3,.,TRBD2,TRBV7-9,CASSSREAYTDTQYF,TGTGCCAGCAGCTCTCGGGAGGCCTACACAGATACGCAGTATTTT
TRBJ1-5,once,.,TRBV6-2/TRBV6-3,CASSHTANQPQHF,TGTGCCAGCAGCCACACAGCTAATCAGCCCCAGCATTTT
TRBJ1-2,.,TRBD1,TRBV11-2,CASSFPGQEYGYTF,TGTGCCAGCAGCTTTCCGGGACAGGAGTATGGCTACACCTTC
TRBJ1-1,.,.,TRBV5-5,CASSLQHVEAFF,TGTGCCAGCAGCTTACAGCACGTTGAGGCTTTCTTT
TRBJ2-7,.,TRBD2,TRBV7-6,CASRGSGGEQYF,TGTGCCAGCAGGGGGTCGGGGGGCGAGCAGTACTTC
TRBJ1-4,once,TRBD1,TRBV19,CASSIDRGQGREKLFF,TGTGCCAGTAGTATAGATCGGGGACAGGGTCGTGAAAAACTGTTTTTT
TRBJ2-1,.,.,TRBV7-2,CASSSYAVYNEQFF,TGTGCCAGCAGCTCTTATGCGGTCTACAATGAGCAGTTCTTC
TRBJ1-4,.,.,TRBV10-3,CAISPSTPGAVNEKLFF,TGTGCCATCAGTCCTTCTACCCCTGGGGCGGTTAATGAAAAACTGTTTTTT
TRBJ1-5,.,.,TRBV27,CASSLGRGGNQPQHF,TGTGCCAGCAGTTTAGGCAGGGGCGGCAATCAGCCCCAGCATTTT